Each of the 5 T cell receptor beta chains below was sequenced from the same sample in a study of blood T cell repertoires in COVID-19. Only in-frame clones appear in the TCRdb table, and some are missing; sequencing was by immunoSEQ multiplex PCR. The data show some 500,000 clones, 85% to 90% seen once. The sequencing sample was made of peripheral blood. Receptors were obtained from a woman between 50 and 59 years old with COVID-19, enrolled during active disease.

This rearrangement joins TRBV5-1 to TRBJ2-3, with TRBD2 identical over 10 bases. After removal of 4 bases from V and 3 bases from J, the junction contained 8 bases not matched to a gene. The CDR3 is made up of 16 amino acids. Germline V lookup: CDR1 SGHRS, CDR2 YFSETQ. The CDR3 DNA sequence: TGCGCCAGCAGCCCCCCTAGCGGGGGACGAACAGATACGCAGTATTTT. Its protein product is CASSPPSGGRTDTQYF.

The chain recombines TRBV20-1 with TRBJ2-3; 8 nucleotides align to TRBD2. The CDR3 covers 16 residues. Germline trimming cut 3 bases from V and 2 bases from J; bases unmatched to any gene: 10. CDR1 is DFQATT, CDR2 SNEGSKA, per germline (reference sequence). The CDR3 nucleotides are TGCAGTGCTAGTCCCTTAGAGCGGGGGAACACAGATACGCAGTATTTT. Translating gives CSASPLERGNTDTQYF.

V gene TRBV10-1 combines with J gene TRBJ2-7; tentative D call: TRBD1 (5 bases). This CDR3 comprises 12 residues. With 6 bases removed from V and 5 bases from J, the gap between germline ends came to 11 bases. Germline values: CDR1 WNHNN, CDR2 SYGVQD (reference sequence). The CDR3 nucleotides read TGCGCCAGCAGAGGGGCTGGGGACGAGCAGTACTTC. It is translated as CASRGAGDEQYF.

The chain carries TRBV7-6 and TRBJ2-1, with 12 bases lining up with TRBD2. V trimming: 5 bases; J trimming: 1 base; junction bases outside the gene matches: 3. The V gene's germline CDR1 is SGHVS and CDR2 FNYEAQ. The CDR3 is 16 amino acids. CDR3 DNA sequence: TGTGCCAGCAGCCCGACTAGCGGGGGATCCTACAATGAGCAGTTCTTC. Protein sequence: CASSPTSGGSYNEQFF.

The chain has TRBV11-3 and TRBJ2-3; weak D call: TRBD2 (7 bases). Trimming cost V 1 base and J 1 base, with 12 bases left between them. The CDR3 sequence is 16 residues long. Germline CDR1 and CDR2: SGHNT and YENEEA. The CDR3 sequence: CASSLGGGPGTDTQYF. As DNA, the CDR3 is TGTGCCAGCAGCTTAGGGGGGGGGCCTGGCACAGATACGCAGTATTTT.